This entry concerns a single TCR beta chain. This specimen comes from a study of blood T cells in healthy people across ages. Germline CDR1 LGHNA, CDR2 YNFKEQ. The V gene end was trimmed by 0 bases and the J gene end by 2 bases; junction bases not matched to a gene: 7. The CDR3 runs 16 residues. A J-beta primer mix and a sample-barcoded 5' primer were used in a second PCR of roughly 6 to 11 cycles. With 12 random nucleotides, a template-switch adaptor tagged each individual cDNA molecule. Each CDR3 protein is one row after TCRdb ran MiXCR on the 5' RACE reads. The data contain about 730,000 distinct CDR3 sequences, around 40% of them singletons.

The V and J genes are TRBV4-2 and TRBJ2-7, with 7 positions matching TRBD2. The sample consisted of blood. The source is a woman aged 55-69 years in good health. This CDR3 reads CASSQEVAGRTYEQYF. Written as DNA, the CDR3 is TGTGCCAGCAGCCAAGAAGTAGCGGGCAGGACCTACGAGCAGTACTTC.